This record covers a single TCR beta chain. This sample was included in a study of blood T cell repertoires in COVID-19. Study-level background: The United States, Italy and Spain provided the acute and convalescent COVID-19 samples. T cells, B-cell-depleted T cells, or PBMCs provided the cDNA or gDNA that served as material.

Under the authors' procedure: How many nucleated cells were present was estimated from reference gene primer amplification. Only in-frame clones appear in the TCRdb table, and some are missing; sequencing was by immunoSEQ multiplex PCR. That table gives V, J and clone size, and the DNA gave D and trimming. The sample shows hundreds of thousands of clones, about 81% of them seen only once. V was clipped by 3 bases and J by 5 bases; unmatched bases: 3. The CDR3 extends over 14 amino acids. Germline loops: CDR1 SGHTA, CDR2 FQGNSA. V gene TRBV7-2 combines with J gene TRBJ1-5; TRBD1 matches 8 bases. Sequencing was carried out using peripheral blood. The TCR comes from a woman aged 55-70 years with active or convalescent COVID-19. The CDR3 here is CASSFLTGDQPQHF. For the CDR3, the DNA is TGTGCCAGCAGCTTCTTGACAGGGGATCAGCCCCAGCATTTT.